The 31 T cell receptor beta chains reported below all come from one sample, sequenced in a study of blood T cell repertoires in COVID-19. Some clones are missing from TCRdb's copy, which holds only in-frame ones; the method was immunoSEQ multiplex PCR. The sample consists of over 300,000 clones, 83% of them appearing once. The material sequenced was peripheral blood. All receptors derive from a woman between 45 and 65 years old with acute or convalescent COVID-19.

This chain links TRBV6-1 with TRBJ2-7; TRBD1 aligns across 8 bases. Trimming took 0 bases from V and 4 from J; bases not matched to a gene: 5. Germline V CDR1 and CDR2: MNHNS, SASEGT. The CDR3 sequence is 15 residues long. CDR3 in DNA: TGTGCCAGCAGTGAAGCGACAGGGGTGGGGTACGAGCAGTACGTC. This encodes CASSEATGVGYEQYV.

The chain links TRBV20-1 to TRBJ1-2; D is ambiguous. The V gene's germline CDR1 is DFQATT and CDR2 SNEGSKA (reference sequence). V lost 5 bases, J lost 8 bases, and 12 bases lay in between. The CDR3 covers 11 residues. Here the CDR3 reads CSAFSGRGYTF. The CDR3, as DNA: TGCAGTGCTTTTTCGGGGAGGGGCTACACCTTC.

The V gene is TRBV7-6, the J gene TRBJ2-1; perhaps TRBD2 as D (6 bases). V was pared by 1 base and J by 12 bases, with 13 bases between. The CDR3 covers 13 residues. CDR1 and CDR2 (germline): SGHVS, FNYEAQ. In nucleotides, the CDR3 is TGTGCCAGCAGCTTAGAAGCCGGGGGTCGGCAGTTCTTC. It translates to CASSLEAGGRQFF.

The chain carries TRBV5-6 and TRBJ2-4, with D unclear. CDR1 SGHDT and CDR2 YYEEEE come from the germline V gene. The ends were cut back, 2 bases at V and 1 base at J, with 7 bases in the middle. The CDR3 has 14 amino acids. DNA of the CDR3: TGTGCCAGCAGCTTTCCCGGGGCCAAAAACATTCAGTACTTC. Encoded protein: CASSFPGAKNIQYF.

The gene calls are TRBV4-3 and TRBJ1-4; TRBD1 is a possible D gene (5 bases). Germline V CDR1 and CDR2: LGHNA, YSLEER. The ends were cut back, 3 bases at V and 3 bases at J, with 11 bases in the middle. The CDR3 has 15 residues. CDR3 sequence: CASSHGGTANEKLFF. The DNA for the CDR3 is TGCGCCAGCAGCCACGGAGGGACGGCTAATGAAAAACTGTTTTTT.

This chain's CDR3 is CASSPGTGGINTGELFF. Written as DNA, the CDR3 is TGTGCCAGCAGCCCCGGGACAGGGGGAATTAACACCGGGGAGCTGTTTTTT. The chain uses TRBV5-4 and TRBJ2-2; 11 bases fit TRBD1. Germline V gives CDR1 SGHNT, CDR2 YYREEE (reference sequence). CDR3 length: 17 amino acids. Trimming at V came to 4 bases and at J to 2 bases, leaving 7 bases not matched to a gene.

This chain connects TRBV6-6 to TRBJ1-2; 7 bases are a match to TRBD1. The junction had 3 bases not matched to a gene; V was cut back by 6 bases and J by 2 bases. The germline gives CDR1 MNHNY, CDR2 SVGAGI (reference sequence). CDR3 length equals 13 residues. CDR3 in amino acids: CASSGQANYGYTF. In nucleotides, the CDR3 is TGTGCCAGCAGCGGACAGGCGAACTATGGCTACACCTTC.

This sequence joins TRBV5-1 and TRBJ2-1; 12 nucleotides match TRBD2. From germline, CDR1 is SGHRS and CDR2 YFSETQ. The CDR3 is 15 amino acids. The junction had 7 bases not matched to a gene; V was cut back by 4 bases and J by 8 bases. The CDR3 loop is CASSLTSGSGDEQFF. The CDR3 DNA reads TGCGCCAGCAGCCTGACTAGCGGGAGTGGGGATGAGCAGTTCTTC.

The rearrangement joins TRBV7-9 to TRBJ2-1, with 8 nucleotides matching TRBD2. Looked up from germline, CDR1 is SEHNR and CDR2 is FQNEAQ (reference sequence). There are 16 residues in the CDR3. V gave up 2 bases and J gave up 2 bases; unmatched junction bases: 5. The CDR3 reads CASSLKRGPPYNEQFF. The CDR3 coding sequence is TGTGCCAGCAGCTTAAAGCGGGGGCCCCCCTACAATGAGCAGTTCTTC.

This clone was seen repeatedly, ten times or more. The chain carries TRBV19 and TRBJ1-2; maybe TRBD1 (5 bases). The germline CDR1 and CDR2 sequences are LNHDA and SQIVND (reference sequence). This CDR3 is built from 18 residues. Trimming removed 1 base at V and 5 bases at J, with 23 bases between. In DNA, the CDR3 is TGTGCCAGTAGTATAGTAATCTCGAGGGTTCGGGGGACGTATGGCTACACCTTC. This sequence encodes CASSIVISRVRGTYGYTF. Together with reference TRBV19 and TRBJ1-2, the CDR3 gives the full variable domain: DGGITQSPKYLFRKEGQNVTLSCEQNLNHDAMYWYRQDPGQGLRLIYYSQIVNDFQKGDIAEGYSVSREKKESFPLTVTSAQKNPTAFYLCASSIVISRVRGTYGYTFGSGTRLTVV.

This rearrangement joins TRBV19 to TRBJ1-2; a possible D gene is TRBD1 (5 bases). CDR3 length: 14 residues. Between the trimmed V and J ends, which lost 3 bases and 4 bases, there was a span of 12 bases. In germline, CDR1 is LNHDA, CDR2 SQIVND (reference sequence). CDR3 in amino acids: CASSIITGPYGYTF. CDR3 bases: TGTGCCAGTAGTATCATAACAGGCCCCTATGGCTACACCTTC.

The rearrangement links TRBV2 to TRBJ1-3; D remains unclear. Per the germline V gene, CDR1 is SNHLY and CDR2 is FYNNEI. Trimming took off 3 bases at V and 3 bases at J, with 9 bases between the two ends. The CDR3 sequence is 14 residues long. The DNA for the CDR3 is TGTGCCAGCAGTGATTGGAGTAATGGAAACACCATATATTTT. Translated, it gives CASSDWSNGNTIYF.

This chain uses TRBV7-2 with TRBJ1-1, with D tentatively TRBD1 (6 bases). The CDR3 consists of 14 residues. Trimming took off 5 bases at V and 6 bases at J, with 16 bases between the two ends. Germline values: CDR1 SGHTA, CDR2 FQGNSA. The CDR3 region has the DNA TGTGCCAGCAGCCAGGACAGACAAAAAGCTGAAGCTTTCTTT. Amino acid sequence: CASSQDRQKAEAFF.

This clone occurred a few times. This chain links TRBV5-6 with TRBJ1-5; D might be TRBD1 (6 bases). V lost 4 bases and J 6 bases, leaving 11 bases between the germline ends. CDR1 and CDR2 from the germline V gene are SGHDT and YYEEEE. The CDR3 runs 13 residues. In DNA form, the CDR3 reads TGTGCCAGCAGCCAGGGGCAGGCTCAGCCCCAGCATTTT. Its translation is CASSQGQAQPQHF.

This clone has a single count. This chain joins TRBV9 and TRBJ1-2; D not certain. Trimming stripped 4 bases from V and 3 bases from J, with 16 bases between. Looked up from germline, CDR1 is SGDLS and CDR2 is YYNGEE. This CDR3 is built from 15 residues. The CDR3: CASSPQSGNHYGYTF. The DNA for the CDR3 is TGTGCCAGCAGCCCCCAAAGCGGGAATCACTATGGCTACACCTTC.

This clone was seen more than once but under ten times. The chain employs TRBV3-1 (or the pseudogene TRBV3-2) and TRBJ1-6, with 7 bases fitting TRBD1. The J segment lost 7 bases and the V segment lost 4 bases, leaving 4 bases of the junction unmatched. This CDR3 spans 14 amino acids. Germline-derived CDR1 and CDR2 are LGHDT and YNNKEL (reference sequence). The CDR3 sequence is CASSPQGYNSPLHF. As DNA, the CDR3 is TGTGCCAGCAGCCCACAGGGGTACAATTCACCCCTCCACTTT.

The gene calls are TRBV6-5 and TRBJ1-1; D uncertain. Per the germline V gene, CDR1 is MNHEY and CDR2 is SVGAGI. The CDR3 covers 11 residues. The V gene lost 8 bases and the J gene lost 4 bases, with 8 bases spanning the gap. This CDR3 reads CASGRGTEAFF. The CDR3 DNA follows: TGTGCCAGCGGGCGGGGCACTGAAGCTTTCTTT.

The chain couples TRBV7-2 to TRBJ1-3, with 7 bases fitting TRBD1. The junction had 3 bases not matched to a gene; V was cut back by 3 bases and J by 10 bases. The CDR3 has 12 residues. Germline assignment: CDR1 SGHTA and CDR2 FQGNSA. CDR3 amino acids: CASSLTGTTIYF. The CDR3 DNA reads as TGTGCCAGCAGCTTGACAGGGACTACCATATATTTT.

This sequence joins TRBV28 and TRBJ1-5; possibly TRBD1 for D (5 bases). CDR3 size: 16 residues. Germline loops: CDR1 MDHEN, CDR2 SYDVKM. Trimming cost V 5 bases and J 1 base, with 15 bases left between them. The CDR3 spells CASSVGKRGSNQPQHF. CDR3 nucleotide sequence: TGTGCCAGCAGTGTCGGCAAAAGGGGCAGCAATCAGCCCCAGCATTTT.

The CDR3 sequence: CASSVQALNEQFF. As DNA, the CDR3 is TGCGCCAGCAGTGTCCAGGCACTCAATGAGCAGTTCTTC. The V gene is TRBV10-2, the J gene TRBJ2-1; D ambiguous. V dropped 4 bases and J dropped 6 bases, with 10 bases sitting between them. This CDR3 has 13 amino acids. The V gene's germline CDR1 is WSHSY and CDR2 SAAADI.

The gene calls are TRBV19 and TRBJ1-2; D may be TRBD1 (6 bases). In germline, CDR1 is LNHDA, CDR2 SQIVND (reference sequence). V was cut by 5 bases and J by 7 bases, with 17 bases left in between. The CDR3 contains 14 residues. For the CDR3, the DNA is TGTGCCAGTAGTGTAAGACAGGAATTGAGTGGCTACACCTTC. Translated, it gives CASSVRQELSGYTF.

The chain links TRBV5-6 to TRBJ2-3; 8 positions match TRBD2. CDR3 size: 16 residues. The V gene's germline CDR1 is SGHDT and CDR2 YYEEEE. V gave up 2 bases and J gave up 5 bases; unmatched junction bases: 10. CDR3 sequence reads: CASSFLDGGAIDTQYF. CDR3 DNA sequence: TGTGCCAGCAGCTTCCTTGACGGGGGGGCTATAGATACGCAGTATTTT.

The V and J genes are TRBV27 and TRBJ2-7; a weak D match, TRBD1 (6 bases). This CDR3 region has 11 residues. The V end was cut by 9 bases, the J end by 5 bases, with 11 bases between. Germline values: CDR1 MNHEY, CDR2 SMNVEV (reference sequence). The CDR3 DNA reads as TGTGCCAGGTACAGGGTAAACGAGCAGTACGTC. Amino acids: CARYRVNEQYV.

This clone occurred a few times. This chain joins TRBV14 and TRBJ2-3; D might be TRBD1 (6 bases). There are 16 residues in the CDR3. Germline V CDR1 and CDR2: SGHDN, FVKESK. Trimming left V 0 bases short and J 5 bases short, with 15 bases between. The CDR3 DNA follows: TGTGCCAGCAGCCAAGATAGGGGGAGCGTGAGAGATACGCAGTATTTT. Translation: CASSQDRGSVRDTQYF.

The V and J genes are TRBV7-2 and TRBJ1-1; D is unclear. The ends were cut back, 2 bases at V and 0 bases at J, with 7 bases in the middle. The CDR3 spans 14 residues. Per germline, CDR1 SGHTA and CDR2 FQGNSA. This CDR3 reads CASSLNSLNTEAFF. The DNA for the CDR3 is TGTGCCAGCAGCTTAAACAGCTTGAACACTGAAGCTTTCTTT.

The V call is TRBV19, the J call TRBJ1-1; D unresolved. V lost 3 bases and J lost 0, with 8 bases in between. This CDR3 is 14 amino acids long. Germline V CDR1 and CDR2: LNHDA, SQIVND (reference sequence). In nucleotides, the CDR3 is TGTGCCAGTAGTATGACCGCGGTGAACACTGAAGCTTTCTTT. Protein sequence: CASSMTAVNTEAFF.

This clone was picked up a small number of times. The V gene is TRBV4-1, the J gene TRBJ1-2; D remains ambiguous. The germline V gene encodes CDR1 MGHRA and CDR2 YSYEKL. The V and J ends lost 0 bases and 4 bases respectively, with 12 bases between them. This CDR3 contains 15 residues. The CDR3 nucleotides are TGCGCCAGCAGCCAAGATGCCAGGCTTGGCTATGGCTACACCTTC. This gives the protein CASSQDARLGYGYTF.

The V gene is TRBV27, the J gene TRBJ2-3, with TRBD2 identical over 8 bases. The length of the CDR3 is 14 residues. Per the germline V gene, CDR1 is MNHEY and CDR2 is SMNVEV (reference sequence). Germline trimming cut 5 bases from V and 5 bases from J; bases unmatched to any gene: 6. This CDR3 reads CASSPGTRGDTQYF. CDR3 nucleotides: TGTGCCAGCAGTCCCGGGACTAGAGGAGATACGCAGTATTTT.

This clone is a singleton in its sample. In DNA, the CDR3 is TGTGCCAGTAGGGGACTAGCGGGCGAACTGAACACCGGGGAGCTGTTTTTT. Translating gives CASRGLAGELNTGELFF. The chain carries TRBV19 and TRBJ2-2, with 12 nucleotides matching TRBD2. Germline V lookup: CDR1 LNHDA, CDR2 SQIVND (reference sequence). J was trimmed by 1 base and V by 6 bases; bases with no gene match: 6. The length of the CDR3 is 17 residues.

This sequence joins TRBV5-4 and TRBJ1-5; D is possibly TRBD1 (5 bases). The CDR3 contains 14 residues. Germline V gene data show CDR1 as SGHNT and CDR2 as YYREEE (reference sequence). Trimming removed 4 bases at V and 7 bases at J, with 15 bases between. CDR3 region: CASSRGEGGQPQHF. In nucleotides, the CDR3 is TGTGCCAGCAGCCGAGGGGAGGGCGGGCAGCCCCAGCATTTT.

The chain is built from TRBV7-7 and TRBJ2-5; D is unresolved. Germline CDR1 reads SSHAT; CDR2 reads FNYEAQ (reference sequence). Between the trimmed V and J ends, which lost 0 bases and 1 base, there was a span of 9 bases. CDR3 length: 15 residues. For the CDR3, the DNA is TGTGCCAGCAGCTTAGCTCCTACGGGCCAAGAGACCCAGTACTTC. Translation gives CASSLAPTGQETQYF.